The 26 T cell receptor beta chains presented below share a single source sample, sequenced in a study of T cells in Graves' hyperthyroidism and ophthalmopathy. The investigators amplified TCR beta CDR3 regions from RNA transcripts. The primer set for the first-round RT-PCR of the TCR CDR3 was HTBI. Using its own MiXCR run on the multiplex PCR reads, TCRdb lists one record per CDR3 protein. The sample shows hundreds of thousands of distinct CDR3 sequences, 38% of them seen only once. The specimen sequenced was blood. The receptors here all came from a man between 18 and 29 years old with Graves' hyperthyroidism.

This clonotype was found a few times. The gene calls are TRBV19 and TRBJ2-2; D perhaps matches TRBD1 (6 bases). This CDR3 region has 18 residues. Germline assignment: CDR1 LNHDA and CDR2 SQIVND (reference sequence). Trimming stripped 5 bases from V and 5 bases from J, with 24 bases between. The CDR3 sequence is CASSPHDWGQRRTGELFF. The DNA of the CDR3 is TGTGCCAGTAGTCCCCACGATTGGGGACAAAGGAGGACCGGGGAGCTGTTTTTT.

This clonotype has a handful of counts. The chain employs TRBV7-2 and TRBJ2-7; the D gene could be TRBD1 or TRBD2 (6 bases each). CDR1 and CDR2 from the germline V gene are SGHTA and FQGNSA. V was cut by 0 bases and J by 2 bases, with 11 bases left in between. The CDR3 extends over 15 amino acids. This chain's CDR3 is CASSLANGGPYEQYF. Here the CDR3 DNA reads TGTGCCAGCAGCTTAGCGAACGGGGGCCCCTACGAGCAGTACTTC.

This clonotype was seen at least ten times. The J gene is TRBJ1-1, the V gene TRBV7-9; no clear D gene. Germline V gives CDR1 SEHNR, CDR2 FQNEAQ (reference sequence). The V end was cut by 3 bases, the J end by 2 bases, with 10 bases between. CDR3 length: 14 amino acids. This chain's CDR3 is CASSFVEGNTEAFF. Written as DNA, the CDR3 is TGTGCCAGCAGCTTCGTGGAGGGCAACACTGAAGCTTTCTTT.

There are many counts of this clonotype. The V gene is TRBV7-9, the J gene TRBJ2-5; a weak D match, TRBD1 (5 bases). CDR3 length equals 13 residues. V shed 5 bases and J shed 2 bases, with 9 bases lying between them. Looked up from germline, CDR1 is SEHNR and CDR2 is FQNEAQ (reference sequence). The DNA of the CDR3 is TGTGCCAGCAGCCCGAGACAGCAAGAGACCCAGTACTTC. It specifies CASSPRQQETQYF. The whole variable domain, filled in from reference TRBV7-9 and TRBJ2-5, reads DTGVSQNPRHKITKRGQNVTFRCDPISEHNRLYWYRQTLGQGPEFLTYFQNEAQLEKSRLLSDRFSAERPKGSFSTLEIQRTEQGDSAMYLCASSPRQQETQYFGPGTRLLVL.

This clonotype has a single count. The chain recombines TRBV7-9 with TRBJ1-1; 9 nucleotides match TRBD1. The CDR3 runs to 16 residues. CDR1 is SEHNR and CDR2 is FQNEAQ in the germline V gene (reference sequence). J was trimmed by 7 bases and V by 5 bases; bases with no gene match: 14. CDR3 nucleotides: TGTGCCAGCAGCCCCGGACCTGGACAGGGGAGAGGTGAAGCTTTCTTT. Protein product: CASSPGPGQGRGEAFF. Combining the CDR3 with reference TRBV7-9 and TRBJ1-1 gives the whole variable domain DTGVSQNPRHKITKRGQNVTFRCDPISEHNRLYWYRQTLGQGPEFLTYFQNEAQLEKSRLLSDRFSAERPKGSFSTLEIQRTEQGDSAMYLCASSPGPGQGRGEAFFGQGTRLTVV.

This clonotype was observed a few times. This rearrangement joins TRBV4-3 to TRBJ1-6; D not resolved. Trimming removed 6 bases from V and 10 bases from J, with 13 bases in between. CDR1 and CDR2 (germline): LGHNA, YSLEER. The CDR3 sequence is 13 residues long. In nucleotides, the CDR3 is TGCGCCAGCAGAAGAATAGGAGTCTCACCCCTCCACTTT. Protein: CASRRIGVSPLHF.

This chain uses TRBV7-9 with TRBJ2-5; 13 bases align to TRBD2. This CDR3 is built from 17 residues. Germline V lookup: CDR1 SEHNR, CDR2 FQNEAQ (reference sequence). V trimming: 4 bases; J trimming: 4 bases; junction bases outside the gene matches: 9. The CDR3 region has the DNA TGTGCCAGCAGCTCGGGCCGGACTAGCGGGGGTTTAGAGACCCAGTACTTC. As protein: CASSSGRTSGGLETQYF.

The rearrangement links TRBV29-1 to TRBJ1-3; the D is unclear. Trimming took 6 bases from V and 4 from J, leaving 7 bases between them. CDR1 and CDR2 (germline): SQVTM, ANQGSEA. The CDR3 is made up of 11 amino acids. DNA of the CDR3: TGCAGCGTGGCACAGGGAAACACCATATATTTT. Encoded protein: CSVAQGNTIYF.

This clonotype was counted ten times or more. The V call is TRBV29-1, the J call TRBJ1-1; the D is unclear. This CDR3 comprises 10 residues. CDR1 is SQVTM and CDR2 is ANQGSEA in the germline V gene. V was trimmed by 4 bases and J by 11 bases, leaving 11 bases between them. CDR3 amino acids: CSVVSSRAFF. CDR3 bases: TGCAGCGTTGTATCGTCAAGGGCTTTCTTT.

Points on this clonotype: One end of the junction is discordant with germline, which a read error may explain. V and J are TRBV7-9 and TRBJ1-5; 7 nucleotides agree with TRBD1. The CDR3 extends over 19 amino acids. CDR1 is SEHNR and CDR2 is FQNEAQ in the germline V gene (reference sequence). CDR3 region: CASSQVARGGLPGNQPQHF. CDR3 in DNA: TGCGCCAGCAGCCAAGTGGCCAGGGGGGGCCTTCCGGGCAATCAGCCCCAGCATTTT.

This clonotype has a count of ten or more. The chain carries TRBV7-8 and TRBJ1-4, with no clear D. CDR3 length: 14 amino acids. Germline V gene data show CDR1 as SGHVS and CDR2 as FQNEAQ. The V end was cut by 6 bases, the J end by 6 bases, with 14 bases between. CDR3 region: CASSLWAEDEKLFF. CDR3 DNA: TGTGCCAGCAGTTTATGGGCGGAGGATGAAAAACTGTTTTTT.

The chain employs TRBV10-3 and TRBJ1-2; 10 positions match TRBD1. The CDR3 length is 12 residues. Germline values: CDR1 ENHRY, CDR2 SYGVKD. The V and J ends lost 10 bases and 8 bases, in that order; junction bases with no gene match: 7. The CDR3 region is CATGTGDGGYTF. The CDR3 nucleotides are TGTGCCACCGGGACAGGGGACGGCGGCTACACCTTC.

This clonotype came up a few times. The chain is built from TRBV7-9 and TRBJ2-7; a weak D match, TRBD2 (5 bases). CDR3 length: 16 residues. Trimming pared 0 bases from V and 0 bases from J, leaving 12 bases between. Per germline, CDR1 SEHNR and CDR2 FQNEAQ (reference sequence). CDR3 bases: TGTGCCAGCAGCTTAGCGCGAGGGCTAGTCTCCTACGAGCAGTACTTC. Translating it yields CASSLARGLVSYEQYF.

This clonotype was seen only a few times. The rearrangement links TRBV5-7 to TRBJ1-1; D call uncertain. TRBV5-7 is placed among ORFs of uncertain function. The CDR3 consists of 15 residues. With 1 base removed from V and 0 bases from J, the gap between germline ends came to 10 bases. Here the CDR3 reads CASSLSRSMNTEAFF. In DNA, the CDR3 is TGTGCCAGCAGCTTGAGCAGGAGCATGAACACTGAAGCTTTCTTT.

V and J are TRBV12-3 or TRBV12-4 and TRBJ1-2; 8 bases align to TRBD1. This CDR3 region has 15 residues. J gave up 8 bases and V 5 bases, and 13 bases lay outside the gene matches. The CDR3 protein is CASSHRTGSERGYTF. DNA for the CDR3: TGTGCCAGCAGTCATCGGACAGGGTCTGAGCGGGGCTACACCTTC.

This sequence joins TRBV5-1 and TRBJ2-7; tentatively, D is TRBD1 or TRBD2 (6 bases each). V was trimmed by 0 bases and J by 0 bases, leaving 13 bases between them. The CDR3 spans 16 residues. CDR1 and CDR2 from the germline V gene are SGHRS and YFSETQ. The CDR3 coding sequence is TGCGCCAGCAGCTTGGAGTGGGGGGCCAGCTCCTACGAGCAGTACTTC. Its translation is CASSLEWGASSYEQYF.

The chain employs TRBV7-9 and TRBJ2-5; 10 positions agree with TRBD1. CDR3 size: 14 residues. Germline values: CDR1 SEHNR, CDR2 FQNEAQ (reference sequence). V dropped 3 bases and J dropped 7; count of bases not matched to a gene: 5. CDR3 bases: TGTGCCAGCAGCTTGGCCGGGACAGGGGCGACCCAGTACTTC. It codes for CASSLAGTGATQYF.

This clonotype was recorded a few times. CDR3 DNA sequence: TGTGCCAGCAGTTTTGAAGTTCCGAACACCGGGGAGCTGTTTTTT. Translating it yields CASSFEVPNTGELFF. The rearrangement links TRBV12-3 or TRBV12-4 to TRBJ2-2; D is unresolved. Trimming took off 3 bases at V and 0 bases at J, with 8 bases between the two ends. The CDR3 extends over 15 amino acids.

This clonotype was seen many times. The J gene is TRBJ1-1, the V gene TRBV9; tentatively, D is TRBD1 (5 bases). This CDR3 spans 15 amino acids. Looked up from germline, CDR1 is SGDLS and CDR2 is YYNGEE. Trimming shortened V by 3 bases and J by 3 bases, and 15 bases separated the two germline ends. CDR3 bases: TGTGCCAGCAGCGGAGGGCAGGGACGTCACACTGAAGCTTTCTTT. Protein sequence: CASSGGQGRHTEAFF.

This clonotype has more than one count but fewer than ten. This sequence joins TRBV5-1 and TRBJ2-7; maybe TRBD2 (6 bases). V was pared by 5 bases and J by 2 bases, with 17 bases between. This CDR3 has 15 residues. The germline V gene encodes CDR1 SGHRS and CDR2 YFSETQ. CDR3 nucleotides: TGCGCCAGCAGACCGTCAGCGGGTCCGACCTACGAGCAGTACTTC. Protein sequence: CASRPSAGPTYEQYF.

This chain joins TRBV6-6 and TRBJ1-5; the D gene is possibly TRBD1 (6 bases). Trimming took off 5 bases at V and 6 bases at J, with 20 bases between the two ends. CDR1 is MNHNY, CDR2 SVGAGI, per germline (reference sequence). The CDR3 has 16 amino acids. In DNA form, the CDR3 reads TGTGCCAGCAGTCCCGGGACGGGGGGCGGGAGTCAGCCCCAGCATTTT. Protein sequence: CASSPGTGGGSQPQHF.

A word on this clonotype: This may arise from a read error, as a much more abundant clone is one base away. The V and J genes are TRBV7-2 and TRBJ2-7; D is undetermined. Germline CDR1 reads SGHTA; CDR2 reads FQGNSA. The CDR3 runs to 13 residues. CDR3 bases: TGTGCCGGCAGCTTAAGATCACTCTACGAGCAGTACTTC. Amino acid sequence: CAGSLRSLYEQYF. The whole variable domain, filled in from reference TRBV7-2 and TRBJ2-7, reads GAGVSQSPSNKVTEKGKDVELRCDPISGHTALYWYRQSLGQGLEFLIYFQGNSAPDKSGLPSDRFSAERTGGSVSTLTIQRTQQEDSAVYLCAGSLRSLYEQYFGPGTRLTVT.

This clonotype occurred many times. The rearrangement links TRBV7-9 to TRBJ1-4; TRBD1 matches at 10 bases. Germline assignment: CDR1 SEHNR and CDR2 FQNEAQ (reference sequence). The CDR3 has 15 residues. V gave up 7 bases and J gave up 6 bases; unmatched junction bases: 8. In DNA, the CDR3 is TGTGCCAGCACCCCCTCCGGGACAGGGGATGAAAAACTGTTTTTT. Translated, it gives CASTPSGTGDEKLFF.

This clonotype was recorded at least ten times. The chain couples TRBV2 to TRBJ1-5; weak D call: TRBD1 (6 bases). With 6 bases removed from V and 0 bases from J, the gap between germline ends came to 12 bases. CDR3 length equals 15 residues. Germline CDR1 reads SNHLY; CDR2 reads FYNNEI. The CDR3 coding sequence is TGTGCCAGCAGGGACAGTTTATATAGCAATCAGCCCCAGCATTTT. Amino acid sequence: CASRDSLYSNQPQHF.

The chain recombines TRBV29-1 with TRBJ1-1, with D unclear. This CDR3 has 13 residues. Looked up from germline, CDR1 is SQVTM and CDR2 is ANQGSEA. V was pared by 8 bases and J by 0 bases, with 13 bases between. The CDR3 DNA is TGCAGCTGGTCGACACCCATGAACACTGAAGCTTTCTTT. As protein: CSWSTPMNTEAFF.

This sequence joins TRBV12-3 or TRBV12-4 and TRBJ1-2; D unresolved. This CDR3 has 15 residues. V lost 4 bases, J lost 5 bases, and 17 bases lay in between. CDR3 sequence reads: CASSSSVLLGYGYTF. CDR3 nucleotides: TGTGCCAGCAGTTCCTCGGTTCTACTGGGGTATGGCTACACCTTC.